This entry lists 15 T cell receptor beta chains sequenced from one sample in a study of STAT5B mutations in CD4+ large granular lymphocyte leukemia (dated by TCRdb to the early 2020s). The library relied on the immunoSEQ multiplex PCR assay. Not all clones reach the TCRdb copy of this immuneACCESS table, which keeps in-frame sequences only. Checked studies attribute under half of the gap to unresolved V genes and leave the rest unexplained. Recorded for this sample are 25,000 to 35,000 clones; about four fifths of them occurred a single time. The ten biggest clones cover approximately 2.5% of the sample. The sample taken for sequencing was CD4+ T cells from blood buffy coats. These receptor sequences come from a human donor in good health.

The J gene is TRBJ2-3, the V gene TRBV6-6; TRBD1 matches 7 bases. J gave up 2 bases and V 4 bases, and 9 bases lay outside the gene matches. The CDR3 contains 16 residues. Per the germline V gene, CDR1 is MNHNY and CDR2 is SVGAGI (reference sequence). CDR3 protein: CASSSPPGQITDTQYF. For the CDR3, the DNA is TGTGCCAGCAGTTCACCTCCGGGACAGATCACAGATACGCAGTATTTT.

The rearrangement links TRBV29-1 to TRBJ1-2; D perhaps matches TRBD1 (5 bases). The CDR3 consists of 12 residues. Per the germline V gene, CDR1 is SQVTM and CDR2 is ANQGSEA. Deletions cut 4 bases from V and 3 bases from J, with 9 bases between. CDR3: CSVARDDYGYTF. The CDR3 DNA reads as TGCAGCGTTGCCAGGGATGACTATGGCTACACCTTC.

The rearrangement links TRBV27 to TRBJ1-1, with D maybe TRBD1 (6 bases). Germline CDR1 is MNHEY and CDR2 is SMNVEV (reference sequence). The CDR3 runs 14 residues. The V end lost 6 bases, the J end lost 4 bases, and 15 bases lay between the germline ends. As DNA, the CDR3 is TGTGCCAGCAGGCCGCGGGGGCGAAGCACTGAAGCTTTCTTT. Translated, it gives CASRPRGRSTEAFF.

This rearrangement joins TRBV14 to TRBJ2-5; tentative D call: TRBD2 (6 bases). Trimming removed 4 bases at V and 4 bases at J, with 13 bases between. The germline V gene encodes CDR1 SGHDN and CDR2 FVKESK. The CDR3 contains 14 residues. The chain's CDR3 is CASSLHRGRETQYF. The DNA of the CDR3 is TGTGCCAGCAGCCTCCACCGGGGGAGAGAGACCCAGTACTTC.

This clone was counted once. The chain recombines TRBV28 with TRBJ1-2; weak D call: TRBD1 (6 bases). The CDR3 spans 17 residues. Between the trimmed V and J ends, which lost 2 bases and 8 bases, there was a span of 24 bases. Per the germline V gene, CDR1 is MDHEN and CDR2 is SYDVKM. CDR3 region: CASSLGPRDIPRGGYTF. CDR3 DNA: TGTGCCAGCAGTTTAGGGCCCCGGGACATCCCAAGAGGGGGCTACACCTTC.

The chain links TRBV6-1 to TRBJ2-2, with TRBD2 identical over 9 bases. CDR1 is MNHNS and CDR2 is SASEGT in the germline V gene. The V segment lost 8 bases and the J segment 4 bases; nucleotides outside the gene matches: 8. This CDR3 region has 15 residues. The CDR3 DNA reads TGTGCCAGCGGGGTAGCGGGAGTGGGCACCGGGGAGCTGTTTTTT. Amino acids: CASGVAGVGTGELFF.

The chain employs TRBV5-4 and TRBJ2-5; no clear D gene. The CDR3 totals 15 residues. Germline V lookup: CDR1 SGHNT, CDR2 YYREEE (reference sequence). With 4 bases removed from V and 5 bases from J, the gap between germline ends came to 18 bases. Here the CDR3 DNA reads TGTGCCAGCAGCCCCGGGCCCATCGCGCGGGAGACCCAGTACTTC. This encodes CASSPGPIARETQYF. Full variable domain (outside the CDR3, taken from reference TRBV5-4 and TRBJ2-5): ETGVTQSPTHLIKTRGQQVTLRCSSQSGHNTVSWYQQALGQGPQFIFQYYREEENGRGNFPPRFSGLQFPNYSSELNVNALELDDSALYLCASSPGPIARETQYFGPGTRLLVL.

The J gene is TRBJ1-5, the V gene TRBV6-5; D might be TRBD1 (6 bases). V lost 0 bases and J 6 bases, leaving 12 bases between the germline ends. This CDR3 is built from 15 residues. Germline CDR1 and CDR2: MNHEY and SVGAGI. In nucleotides, the CDR3 is TGTGCCAGCAGTTACTCTTCAGGGGCCCCTCAGCCCCAGCATTTT. Protein: CASSYSSGAPQPQHF.

The J gene is TRBJ2-1, the V gene TRBV14; the D call may be TRBD1 or TRBD2 (6 bases each). Germline V gene data show CDR1 as SGHDN and CDR2 as FVKESK. Between the trimmed V and J ends, which lost 3 bases and 9 bases, there was a span of 15 bases. The CDR3 length is 14 residues. CDR3 region: CASSQYGGPSEQFF. The CDR3 bases are TGTGCCAGCAGCCAGTATGGGGGGCCGAGTGAGCAGTTCTTC.

The chain joins TRBV6-1 to TRBJ2-5; D gene ambiguous. V lost 7 bases to trimming and J lost 2 bases, with 11 bases between them. Germline CDR1 is MNHNS and CDR2 is SASEGT. The CDR3 totals 13 residues. Written as DNA, the CDR3 is TGTGCCAGCAAGTCCCGGCCTCAAGAGACCCAGTACTTC. This translates into CASKSRPQETQYF.

This chain links TRBV27 with TRBJ2-7; D perhaps matches TRBD1 (6 bases). Germline CDR1 and CDR2: MNHEY and SMNVEV (reference sequence). V was shortened by 4 bases and J by 4 bases, with 17 bases between the two germline ends. The CDR3 covers 15 residues. The CDR3 reads CASSSNRDTAYEQYF. CDR3 bases: TGTGCCAGCAGTTCGAACCGGGACACGGCGTACGAGCAGTACTTC.

The V gene is TRBV4-2, the J gene TRBJ1-2; D gene unclear. The germline gives CDR1 LGHNA, CDR2 YNFKEQ. Trimming cost V 0 bases and J 2 bases, with 10 bases left between them. The CDR3 runs to 15 residues. CDR3 in amino acids: CASSQDGVFNYGYTF. DNA of the CDR3: TGTGCCAGCAGCCAAGACGGGGTCTTCAACTATGGCTACACCTTC.

The chain uses TRBV2 and TRBJ1-2, with no clear D. Trimming removed 1 base from V and 1 base from J, with 10 bases in between. Germline V gene data show CDR1 as SNHLY and CDR2 as FYNNEI. CDR3 size: 15 residues. The CDR3 region has the DNA TGTGCCAGCAGTGAAGTGGACCCCCTTAACTATGGCTACACCTTC. This encodes CASSEVDPLNYGYTF.

This clone was recorded only once. V is TRBV10-3 and J is TRBJ2-5; perhaps TRBD1 as D (6 bases). V lost 6 bases to trimming and J lost 5 bases, with 13 bases between them. The CDR3 is 13 amino acids. Per germline, CDR1 ENHRY and CDR2 SYGVKD. In nucleotides, the CDR3 is TGTGCCATCAGCGCAGGACAGTTTGAGACCCAGTACTTC. Translating it yields CAISAGQFETQYF.

This clone was picked up a small number of times. J is TRBJ1-2 and V is TRBV2; D unclear. CDR3 length: 12 residues. The V end was cut by 9 bases, the J end by 2 bases, with 10 bases between. Per the germline V gene, CDR1 is SNHLY and CDR2 is FYNNEI. CDR3 loop: CASRQQNYGYTF. The DNA for the CDR3 is TGTGCCAGTAGGCAGCAGAACTATGGCTACACCTTC.